Below, 28 T cell receptor beta chains from the same sample are listed, as sequenced in a study of shared clonotypes between healthy human individuals. The assay was immunoSEQ multiplex PCR, and TCRdb's table has in-frame clones only and misses some. Of roughly 110,000 clones detected, about 70% appear once; the ten largest clones hold 20% to 25%. What was sequenced was memory CD8+ T cells sorted from blood. Subset given: CD45RO+ cells pooled with CCR7-negative TemRA cells. Receptor source: a woman under 40 in good health.

This chain links TRBV5-4 with TRBJ1-3; no firm D call. Trimming shortened V by 4 bases and J by 1 base, and 12 bases separated the two germline ends. This CDR3 contains 15 residues. CDR1 is SGHNT and CDR2 is YYREEE in the germline V gene (reference sequence). The CDR3 DNA reads TGTGCCAGCAGCCAAGAGAGCGGTTCTGGAAACACCATATATTTT. Translation gives CASSQESGSGNTIYF. Full variable domain (outside the CDR3, taken from reference TRBV5-4 and TRBJ1-3): ETGVTQSPTHLIKTRGQQVTLRCSSQSGHNTVSWYQQALGQGPQFIFQYYREEENGRGNFPPRFSGLQFPNYSSELNVNALELDDSALYLCASSQESGSGNTIYFGEGSWLTVV.

In its sample, this clone was seen a few times. The V call is TRBV5-1, the J call TRBJ2-5; D is uncertain. Germline V gives CDR1 SGHRS, CDR2 YFSETQ. This CDR3 comprises 13 residues. Trimming stripped 4 bases from V and 5 bases from J, with 12 bases between. The CDR3 here is CASSPEWGETQYF. The CDR3 DNA follows: TGCGCCAGCAGCCCCGAATGGGGTGAGACCCAGTACTTC.

V is TRBV28 and J is TRBJ2-7, with D possibly being TRBD1 or TRBD2 (5 bases each). V was pared by 6 bases and J by 2 bases, with 14 bases between. In germline, CDR1 is MDHEN, CDR2 SYDVKM. This CDR3 has 14 residues. CDR3 sequence reads: CASRGDGTAYEQYF. The CDR3 bases are TGTGCCAGCAGGGGGGACGGGACCGCCTACGAGCAGTACTTC. The full variable domain, in which reference TRBV28 and TRBJ2-7 provide the parts outside the CDR3, is DVKVTQSSRYLVKRTGEKVFLECVQDMDHENMFWYRQDPGLGLRLIYFSYDVKMKEKGDIPEGYSVSREKKERFSLILESASTNQTSMYLCASRGDGTAYEQYFGPGTRLTVT.

The chain is built from TRBV5-5 and TRBJ2-7; TRBD2 aligns across 12 bases. The ends lost 1 base at V and 6 bases at J; junction bases unmatched: 8. The V gene's germline CDR1 is SGHKS and CDR2 YYEKEE (reference sequence). The CDR3 runs 16 residues. This CDR3 is CASSLILAGGSSEQYF. The CDR3 region has the DNA TGTGCCAGCAGCTTGATACTAGCGGGAGGATCGAGCGAGCAGTACTTC.

The gene calls are TRBV15 and TRBJ2-4; 15 positions agree with TRBD2. V shed 5 bases, J shed 3 bases, and the junction held 8 bases outside the gene matches. The CDR3 contains 18 residues. The germline V gene has CDR1 LNHNV and CDR2 YYDKDF (reference sequence). CDR3 DNA sequence: TGTGCCACCAGCTTCGGACTAGCGGGAGGGATCGGCAAAAACATTCAGTACTTC. Protein product: CATSFGLAGGIGKNIQYF.

V is TRBV27 and J is TRBJ1-1, with 12 bases aligning to TRBD1. V shed 6 bases and J 3 bases; nucleotides not matched to a gene: 17. This CDR3 has 19 residues. Germline V gene data show CDR1 as MNHEY and CDR2 as SMNVEV (reference sequence). The CDR3 reads CASRTELRDRGHRDTEAFF. The CDR3 DNA is TGTGCCAGCAGAACTGAATTACGGGACAGGGGGCATCGGGACACTGAAGCTTTCTTT.

In its sample, this clone was seen many times. The CDR3 reads CASSVGVSGANVLTF. The CDR3 region has the DNA TGTGCCAGCAGTGTAGGGGTCTCTGGGGCCAACGTCCTGACTTTC. V gene TRBV6-1 combines with J gene TRBJ2-6; maybe TRBD1 (5 bases). The CDR3 has 15 amino acids. Germline CDR1 MNHNS, CDR2 SASEGT. Trimming pared 4 bases from V and 0 bases from J, leaving 7 bases between.

The chain has TRBV19 and TRBJ1-1; 8 nucleotides line up with TRBD1. The CDR3 sequence is 13 residues long. In germline, CDR1 is LNHDA, CDR2 SQIVND (reference sequence). V was pared by 10 bases and J by 4 bases, with 8 bases of the junction left unmatched. CDR3: CATSGQGGTEAFF. CDR3 in DNA: TGTGCCACCTCCGGACAGGGCGGCACTGAAGCTTTCTTT.

The CDR3 DNA sequence: TGTGCCAGCAACCCTGGACCCGCAACTAATGAAAAACTGTTTTTT. Its protein product is CASNPGPATNEKLFF. The chain joins TRBV6-1 to TRBJ1-4; no clear D. The V and J ends lost 7 bases and 0 bases respectively, with 12 bases between them. The CDR3 contains 15 residues. CDR1 is MNHNS and CDR2 is SASEGT in the germline V gene.

As regards this clone: This likely reflects a read error, since a far larger clone is one base away. This chain uses TRBV5-6 with TRBJ2-7; D gene uncertain. Trimming shortened V by 3 bases and J by 5 bases, and 18 bases separated the two germline ends. From germline, CDR1 is SGHDT and CDR2 YYEEEE. The length of the CDR3 is 15 residues. Here the CDR3 reads CASSWAYKESDEQYF. CDR3 in DNA: TGTGCCAGCAGCTGGGCCTACAAGGAATCAGACGAGCAGTACTTC.

This clone was observed a few times. This chain connects TRBV11-2 to TRBJ2-7; 8 bases map to TRBD2. The CDR3 length is 15 residues. Germline CDR1 and CDR2: SGHAT and FQNNGV. J was trimmed by 5 bases and V by 2 bases; bases with no gene match: 8. The CDR3 DNA is TGTGCCAGCAGCTTACGAGCGGGAGCATTCAACGAGCAGTACTTC. Encoded protein: CASSLRAGAFNEQYF.

The chain is built from TRBV29-1 and TRBJ2-7, with 9 bases that match TRBD2. The CDR3 runs 16 residues. Germline CDR1 and CDR2: SQVTM and ANQGSEA. V shed 0 bases, J shed 4 bases, and the junction held 10 bases outside the gene matches. The CDR3 DNA sequence: TGCAGCGTTGAAGAGCCGGGTAGCGGGAGTTTATACGAGCAGTACTTC. Its translation: CSVEEPGSGSLYEQYF.

The rearrangement links TRBV7-9 to TRBJ2-7; D possibly corresponds to TRBD1 (6 bases). V was clipped by 8 bases and J by 1 base, with 18 bases between them. The CDR3 sequence is 15 residues long. Germline CDR1 reads SEHNR; CDR2 reads FQNEAQ (reference sequence). CDR3 in amino acids: CASAASQGLSYEQYF. CDR3 coding DNA: TGTGCCAGCGCCGCAAGTCAGGGGCTTTCCTACGAGCAGTACTTC.

This chain joins TRBV7-9 and TRBJ2-7; 7 bases fit TRBD1. Germline CDR1 and CDR2: SEHNR and FQNEAQ (reference sequence). The ends lost 6 bases at V and 3 bases at J; junction bases unmatched: 5. The CDR3 is 13 residues long. CDR3 sequence: CASRGDSYYEQYF. CDR3 in DNA: TGTGCCAGCAGAGGGGACAGCTACTACGAGCAGTACTTC. The variable domain in full, with the rest retrieved from reference TRBV7-9 and TRBJ2-7, is DTGVSQNPRHKITKRGQNVTFRCDPISEHNRLYWYRQTLGQGPEFLTYFQNEAQLEKSRLLSDRFSAERPKGSFSTLEIQRTEQGDSAMYLCASRGDSYYEQYFGPGTRLTVT.

V usage is TRBV28 and J usage is TRBJ1-3; 7 nucleotides line up with TRBD1. CDR1 MDHEN and CDR2 SYDVKM come from the germline V gene. The ends lost 1 base at V and 5 bases at J; junction bases unmatched: 11. This CDR3 is 17 amino acids long. The CDR3 sequence is CASSLFGQGEVRNTIYF. The DNA of the CDR3 is TGTGCCAGCAGTTTATTTGGCCAGGGGGAGGTGAGAAACACCATATATTTT.

This clone has more than one count but fewer than ten. V usage is TRBV28 and J usage is TRBJ2-2; 12 bases agree with TRBD2. CDR3 size: 16 residues. J was trimmed by 7 bases and V by 5 bases; bases with no gene match: 8. CDR1 MDHEN and CDR2 SYDVKM come from the germline V gene. As DNA, the CDR3 is TGTGCCAGCAGTGCCCGACTAGCGGGAGCCGACGGGGAGCTGTTTTTT. Translation: CASSARLAGADGELFF.

This clone was picked up a small number of times. J is TRBJ1-5 and V is TRBV5-6; no clear D gene. From germline, CDR1 is SGHDT and CDR2 YYEEEE. The CDR3 spans 15 residues. With 0 bases removed from V and 5 bases from J, the gap between germline ends came to 12 bases. CDR3 nucleotide sequence: TGTGCCAGCAGCTTGGGGGTCATCAATGATCAGCCCCAGCATTTT. Protein product: CASSLGVINDQPQHF.

The chain has TRBV28 and TRBJ1-5; the D is unclear. The V and J ends lost 5 bases and 5 bases respectively, with 22 bases between them. Germline V gene data show CDR1 as MDHEN and CDR2 as SYDVKM. The CDR3 is 17 amino acids. Here the CDR3 reads CASSLRSWQRIDQPQHF. The CDR3 bases are TGTGCCAGCAGTCTCCGAAGTTGGCAGCGGATCGATCAGCCCCAGCATTTT.

This chain joins TRBV2 and TRBJ2-5, with 9 bases aligning to TRBD1. The germline CDR1 and CDR2 sequences are SNHLY and FYNNEI. With 6 bases clipped from V and 3 bases from J, the junction kept 5 bases outside the gene matches. The CDR3 length is 14 residues. CDR3 nucleotides: TGTGCCAGCAGCGCGGGACAGGGAAAAGAGACCCAGTACTTC. It encodes CASSAGQGKETQYF. Filled out from reference TRBV2 and TRBJ2-5, the complete variable domain reads EPEVTQTPSHQVTQMGQEVILRCVPISNHLYFYWYRQILGQKVEFLVSFYNNEISEKSEIFDDQFSVERPDGSNFTLKIRSTKLEDSAMYFCASSAGQGKETQYFGPGTRLLVL.

V is TRBV5-6 and J is TRBJ1-2, with D perhaps TRBD1 (5 bases). The germline V gene encodes CDR1 SGHDT and CDR2 YYEEEE. Trimming shortened V by 2 bases and J by 7 bases, and 9 bases separated the two germline ends. The length of the CDR3 is 12 residues. CDR3 loop: CASSLDGGGYTF. In DNA, the CDR3 is TGTGCCAGCAGCTTAGACGGGGGTGGCTACACCTTC.

The rearrangement uses TRBV29-1 and TRBJ2-7; D remains ambiguous. The germline gives CDR1 SQVTM, CDR2 ANQGSEA. This CDR3 is 12 amino acids long. The germline V and J ends were trimmed by 4 bases and 2 bases, with 9 bases remaining between them. CDR3 coding DNA: TGCAGCGTTGGGAAAGCCCCCTACGAGCAGTACTTC. This codes for CSVGKAPYEQYF.

The chain employs TRBV29-1 and TRBJ2-5; 10 bases match TRBD1. This CDR3 has 13 residues. Looked up from germline, CDR1 is SQVTM and CDR2 is ANQGSEA. Trimming at V came to 6 bases and at J to 11 bases, leaving 12 bases not matched to a gene. CDR3 protein: CSVGTGDAGEQYF. CDR3 DNA: TGCAGCGTAGGGACAGGGGATGCAGGGGAGCAGTACTTC.

V gene TRBV20-1 combines with J gene TRBJ2-5; D unresolved. The J call may not be correct, given that the DNA end is closer to TRBJ2-7. The CDR3 loop spans 11 amino acids. The germline CDR1 and CDR2 sequences are DFQATT and SNEGSKA (reference sequence). The CDR3: CSAEEIYEQYF. The CDR3 nucleotides read TGCAGTGCCGAGGAAATTTACGAGCAGTACTTC.

The chain employs TRBV25-1 and TRBJ2-5; 7 positions match TRBD2. The J call is doubtful: the DNA matches TRBJ2-7 better. Germline V gives CDR1 MGHDK, CDR2 SYGVNS. The CDR3 spans 13 residues. CDR3 sequence (DNA): TGTGCCAGCAGTGAGGGCGGGGGCTACGAGCAGTACTTC. Protein product: CASSEGGGYEQYF.

CDR3 region: CASSGGRGANYGYTF. The CDR3 DNA is TGTGCCAGTAGTGGGGGACGGGGGGCGAACTATGGCTACACCTTC. The chain joins TRBV19 to TRBJ1-2; perhaps TRBD1 as D (6 bases). Germline V gene lookup returns CDR1 LNHDA and CDR2 SQIVND (reference sequence). V gave up 5 bases and J gave up 2 bases, with 15 bases separating them. CDR3 length: 15 amino acids.

This clone was detected a few times. The chain carries TRBV28 and TRBJ2-1; 7 bases fit TRBD2. V lost 7 bases and J lost 0; bases outside the gene matches: 9. This CDR3 comprises 16 residues. Germline V gene data show CDR1 as MDHEN and CDR2 as SYDVKM. The CDR3 loop is CASTTRREDSYNEQFF. The CDR3 DNA sequence: TGTGCCAGCACCACTCGACGGGAGGACTCCTACAATGAGCAGTTCTTC.

In its sample, this clone was seen a few times. V and J are TRBV9 and TRBJ2-5, with 7 bases lining up with TRBD1. With 0 bases clipped from V and 5 bases from J, the junction kept 4 bases outside the gene matches. This CDR3 contains 14 residues. The germline V gene encodes CDR1 SGDLS and CDR2 YYNGEE. CDR3 in amino acids: CASSVGQGWETQYF. In DNA form, the CDR3 reads TGTGCCAGCAGCGTAGGACAGGGATGGGAGACCCAGTACTTC.

J is TRBJ2-2 and V is TRBV6-4; 7 bases agree with TRBD2. Germline V gives CDR1 MRHNA, CDR2 SNTAGT. The CDR3 totals 15 residues. J gave up 3 bases and V 4 bases, and 5 bases lay outside the gene matches. The CDR3 reads CASSVTGGDTGELFF. CDR3 in DNA: TGTGCCAGCAGTGTAACGGGAGGCGACACCGGGGAGCTGTTTTTT.